Given below is one T cell receptor (beta chain) in context. CDR3 length: 17 amino acids. V shed 4 bases, J shed 5 bases, and the junction held 11 bases outside the gene matches. The germline gives CDR1 SGHVS, CDR2 FQNEAQ. In the authors' methods: Using reference gene primer amplification, nucleated cell counts were estimated. Some clones are missing from TCRdb's copy, which holds only in-frame ones; the method was immunoSEQ multiplex PCR. D and trimming come from the DNA, and the V and J calls and clone size come from that table. The table shows about 75,000 clones, with 79% occurring only once. The sample comes from a study of blood T cell repertoires in COVID-19.

Specimen: peripheral blood. The TCR comes from a woman older than 75 with active or convalescent COVID-19. The gene calls are TRBV7-8 and TRBJ2-2; 9 bases line up with TRBD1. CDR3 in DNA: TGTGCCAGCAGCTCGGCGAGGGGGACAGGGAATACCGGGGAGCTGTTTTTT. It translates to CASSSARGTGNTGELFF.